This T cell receptor beta chain was sequenced during a study of blood T cells in healthy people across ages. The CDR3 covers 18 residues. The V gene end was trimmed by 6 bases and the J gene end by 1 base; junction bases not matched to a gene: 9. The V gene's germline CDR1 is SNHLY and CDR2 FYNNEI. Through a sample-barcoded 5' primer and a J-beta primer mix, a second PCR was run for roughly 7 to 11 cycles. Each cDNA molecule was tagged by a template-switch adaptor that had 12 random nucleotides. TCRdb itself ran the 5' RACE reads through MiXCR, one entry per CDR3 protein. The sample includes more than 700,000 distinct CDR3 sequences, roughly 46% of them seen just once.

The chain joins TRBV2 to TRBJ2-1, with TRBD2 matching over 13 bases. The sequence derives from a man aged 80 or over in good health. The sequenced sample consisted of blood. CDR3 in amino acids: CASRGTSGNRASYNEQFF. CDR3 bases: TGTGCCAGCAGGGGGACTAGCGGGAACAGGGCTTCCTACAATGAGCAGTTCTTC.